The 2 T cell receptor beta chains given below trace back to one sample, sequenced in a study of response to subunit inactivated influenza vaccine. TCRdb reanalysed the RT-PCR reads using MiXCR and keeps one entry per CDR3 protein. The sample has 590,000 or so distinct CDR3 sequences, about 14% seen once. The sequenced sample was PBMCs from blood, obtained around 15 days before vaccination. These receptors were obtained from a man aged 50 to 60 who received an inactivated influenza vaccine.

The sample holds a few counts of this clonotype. DNA for the CDR3: TGTGCCAGCACCCCCGGAAACACCATATATTTT. This encodes CASTPGNTIYF. The gene calls are TRBV28 and TRBJ1-3; no clear D. V shed 7 bases and J shed 4 bases, with 5 bases lying between them. The CDR3 spans 11 residues. Germline V gives CDR1 MDHEN, CDR2 SYDVKM.

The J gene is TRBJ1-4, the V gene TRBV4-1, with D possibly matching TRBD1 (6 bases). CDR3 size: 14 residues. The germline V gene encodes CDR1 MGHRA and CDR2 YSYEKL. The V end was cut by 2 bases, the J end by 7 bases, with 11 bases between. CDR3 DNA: TGCGCCAGCAGCCAATCAACAGGGATTGAAAAACTGTTTTTT. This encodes CASSQSTGIEKLFF.